This T cell receptor (beta chain) was identified in a study of control samples from healthy donors and cancer patients. Profiling relied on immunoSEQ multiplex PCR, and the TCRdb table lists in-frame clones only, not all of them. The sample holds some 200,000 clones; 90% to 95% are singletons and the top ten take over 1.2%. The TCR comes from a man over 45 in good health. The sequenced material came from blood.

CDR3 loop: CASSLNDNQPQHF. CDR3 coding DNA: TGTGCCAGCAGCTTAAACGACAATCAGCCCCAGCATTTT. The chain uses TRBV11-2 and TRBJ1-5; D uncertain. This CDR3 has 13 amino acids. The V end was cut by 2 bases, the J end by 3 bases, with 5 bases between. Germline CDR1 is SGHAT and CDR2 is FQNNGV.